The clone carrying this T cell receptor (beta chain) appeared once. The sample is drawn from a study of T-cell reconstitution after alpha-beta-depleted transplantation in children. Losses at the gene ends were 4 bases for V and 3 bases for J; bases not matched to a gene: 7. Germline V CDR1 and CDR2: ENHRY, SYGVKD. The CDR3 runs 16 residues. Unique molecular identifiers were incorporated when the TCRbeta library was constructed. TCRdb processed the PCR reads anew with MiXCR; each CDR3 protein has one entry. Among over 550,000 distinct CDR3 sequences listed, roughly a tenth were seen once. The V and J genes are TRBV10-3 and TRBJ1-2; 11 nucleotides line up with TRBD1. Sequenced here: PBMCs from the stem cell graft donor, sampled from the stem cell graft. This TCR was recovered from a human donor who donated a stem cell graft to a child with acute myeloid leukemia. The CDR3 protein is CAISGGLGQGDYGYTF. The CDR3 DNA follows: TGTGCCATCAGTGGGGGCCTGGGACAGGGGGACTATGGCTACACCTTC.